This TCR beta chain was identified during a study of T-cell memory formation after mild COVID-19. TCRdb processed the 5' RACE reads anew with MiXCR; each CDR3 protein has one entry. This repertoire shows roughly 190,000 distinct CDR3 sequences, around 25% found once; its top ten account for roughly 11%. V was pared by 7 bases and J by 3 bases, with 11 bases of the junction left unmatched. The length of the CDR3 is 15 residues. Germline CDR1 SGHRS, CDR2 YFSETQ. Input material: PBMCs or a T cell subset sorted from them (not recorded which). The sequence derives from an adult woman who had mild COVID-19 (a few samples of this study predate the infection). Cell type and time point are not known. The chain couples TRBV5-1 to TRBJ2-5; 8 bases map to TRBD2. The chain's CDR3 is CASSPAGDSKETQYF. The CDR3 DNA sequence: TGCGCCAGCTCCCCAGCGGGGGATTCGAAAGAGACCCAGTACTTC.